This passage covers 13 T cell receptor beta chains from one sample sequenced in a study of blood T cell repertoires in COVID-19. Profiled with immunoSEQ multiplex PCR; TCRdb holds only in-frame clones, not every one. The sample yields around 100,000 clones, less than 85% seen once. The sample was peripheral blood. Source of these receptors: a woman aged 60 to 75 with acute or convalescent COVID-19.

CDR3 in DNA: TGTGCCAGCAGCTCAGGACAGGCGTCTGAAAAACTGTTTTTT. It codes for CASSSGQASEKLFF. V gene TRBV7-2 combines with J gene TRBJ1-4; TRBD1 agrees at 7 bases. The CDR3 is 14 residues long. Losses at the gene ends were 4 bases for V and 7 bases for J; bases not matched to a gene: 6. CDR1 is SGHTA, CDR2 FQGNSA, per germline.

The chain uses TRBV19 and TRBJ2-1; TRBD2 is a possible D gene (5 bases). The germline V and J ends were trimmed by 4 bases and 7 bases, with 11 bases remaining between them. The CDR3 extends over 13 amino acids. The germline gives CDR1 LNHDA, CDR2 SQIVND (reference sequence). Here the CDR3 reads CASSTNSGNEQFF. In nucleotides, the CDR3 is TGTGCCAGTAGTACCAACAGCGGAAATGAGCAGTTCTTC.

This chain uses TRBV29-1 with TRBJ2-2, with TRBD2 matching 8 bases. The CDR3 length is 14 residues. Germline-derived CDR1 and CDR2 are SQVTM and ANQGSEA. After removal of 5 bases from V and 2 bases from J, the junction contained 4 bases not matched to a gene. CDR3 residues: CSVLRGANTGELFF. In nucleotides, the CDR3 is TGCAGCGTTCTGCGGGGGGCCAACACCGGGGAGCTGTTTTTT.

The gene calls are TRBV28 and TRBJ2-1; a possible D gene is TRBD1 (6 bases). The germline CDR1 and CDR2 sequences are MDHEN and SYDVKM. The CDR3 consists of 14 residues. The V and J ends lost 3 bases and 12 bases respectively, with 18 bases between them. The CDR3 coding sequence is TGTGCCAGCAGTTTTGTAGGGGGACGGTACGGGCAGTTCTTC. Translation: CASSFVGGRYGQFF.

This chain uses TRBV7-9 with TRBJ1-6; D not certain. Germline values: CDR1 SEHNR, CDR2 FQNEAQ (reference sequence). CDR3 length: 14 residues. The V end lost 4 bases, the J end lost 10 bases, and 14 bases lay between the germline ends. In DNA form, the CDR3 reads TGTGCCAGCAGCTCCCCTGTAACAAGATCACCCCTCCACTTT. Translation gives CASSSPVTRSPLHF.

The rearrangement joins TRBV10-3 to TRBJ2-3; D may be TRBD1 (5 bases). Germline V CDR1 and CDR2: ENHRY, SYGVKD. V lost 4 bases and J lost 4, with 9 bases in between. The CDR3 is 13 residues long. This CDR3 reads CAISGQGPDTQYF. In DNA form, the CDR3 reads TGTGCCATCAGTGGTCAGGGCCCAGATACGCAGTATTTT.

The DNA of the CDR3 is TGTGCCAGCAGCTTAACCCGACAGGGTGGGGGCTACACCTTC. Amino acids: CASSLTRQGGGYTF. V and J are TRBV13 and TRBJ1-2; 7 positions agree with TRBD1. Germline CDR1 is PRHDT and CDR2 is FYEKMQ (reference sequence). This CDR3 is 14 amino acids long. J was trimmed by 8 bases and V by 2 bases; bases with no gene match: 8.

The chain joins TRBV19 to TRBJ1-4; D gene ambiguous. CDR3 length equals 11 residues. The V gene's germline CDR1 is LNHDA and CDR2 SQIVND (reference sequence). V was clipped by 5 bases and J by 8 bases, with 6 bases between them. The DNA for the CDR3 is TGTGCCAGTAGTCCATCCGAAAAACTGTTTTTT. It is translated as CASSPSEKLFF.

The J gene is TRBJ1-5, the V gene TRBV5-1; 8 bases match TRBD1. The J segment lost 2 bases and the V segment lost 0 bases, leaving 7 bases of the junction unmatched. The CDR3 is 17 amino acids. Germline CDR1 is SGHRS and CDR2 is YFSETQ. The CDR3 spells CASSLAFETGGNQPQHF. CDR3 nucleotides: TGCGCCAGCAGCTTGGCCTTTGAGACAGGGGGCAATCAGCCCCAGCATTTT. Full variable domain (remainder filled in from reference TRBV5-1 and TRBJ1-5): KAGVTQTPRYLIKTRGQQVTLSCSPISGHRSVSWYQQTPGQGLQFLFEYFSETQRNKGNFPGRFSGRQFSNSRSEMNVSTLELGDSALYLCASSLAFETGGNQPQHFGDGTRLSIL.

The V call is TRBV11-3, the J call TRBJ2-1; D is perhaps TRBD2 (7 bases). There are 14 residues in the CDR3. Trimming removed 7 bases at V and 9 bases at J, with 19 bases between. CDR1 and CDR2 from the germline V gene are SGHNT and YENEEA. The DNA of the CDR3 is TGTGCCAGCACCCTGGGGGCGGGGGTTTCTGAGCAGTTCTTC. This translates into CASTLGAGVSEQFF.

This clone was recorded at least ten times. The gene calls are TRBV29-1 and TRBJ2-7, with a weak D call TRBD2 (6 bases). The length of the CDR3 is 12 residues. CDR1 is SQVTM and CDR2 is ANQGSEA in the germline V gene. Trimming removed 0 bases from V and 9 bases from J, with 12 bases in between. This CDR3 is CSVEDRSAGQYF. The DNA for the CDR3 is TGCAGCGTTGAAGATCGGTCAGCGGGGCAGTACTTC.

V is TRBV7-2 and J is TRBJ1-4; 7 bases fit TRBD1. V lost 5 bases and J lost 8; bases outside the gene matches: 11. This CDR3 spans 15 amino acids. In germline, CDR1 is SGHTA, CDR2 FQGNSA. CDR3 sequence (DNA): TGTGCCAGCAGCCAAGTTACAGGACAGGAAGAAAAACTGTTTTTT. This encodes CASSQVTGQEEKLFF.

The chain couples TRBV7-2 to TRBJ1-6; 9 nucleotides align to TRBD1. The J segment lost 9 bases and the V segment lost 5 bases, leaving 11 bases of the junction unmatched. The germline V gene has CDR1 SGHTA and CDR2 FQGNSA. This CDR3 is built from 16 residues. In DNA form, the CDR3 reads TGTGCCAGCAGCCCCCCAGGGGACAGGGTTACTTCACCCCTCCACTTT. Translating it yields CASSPPGDRVTSPLHF.